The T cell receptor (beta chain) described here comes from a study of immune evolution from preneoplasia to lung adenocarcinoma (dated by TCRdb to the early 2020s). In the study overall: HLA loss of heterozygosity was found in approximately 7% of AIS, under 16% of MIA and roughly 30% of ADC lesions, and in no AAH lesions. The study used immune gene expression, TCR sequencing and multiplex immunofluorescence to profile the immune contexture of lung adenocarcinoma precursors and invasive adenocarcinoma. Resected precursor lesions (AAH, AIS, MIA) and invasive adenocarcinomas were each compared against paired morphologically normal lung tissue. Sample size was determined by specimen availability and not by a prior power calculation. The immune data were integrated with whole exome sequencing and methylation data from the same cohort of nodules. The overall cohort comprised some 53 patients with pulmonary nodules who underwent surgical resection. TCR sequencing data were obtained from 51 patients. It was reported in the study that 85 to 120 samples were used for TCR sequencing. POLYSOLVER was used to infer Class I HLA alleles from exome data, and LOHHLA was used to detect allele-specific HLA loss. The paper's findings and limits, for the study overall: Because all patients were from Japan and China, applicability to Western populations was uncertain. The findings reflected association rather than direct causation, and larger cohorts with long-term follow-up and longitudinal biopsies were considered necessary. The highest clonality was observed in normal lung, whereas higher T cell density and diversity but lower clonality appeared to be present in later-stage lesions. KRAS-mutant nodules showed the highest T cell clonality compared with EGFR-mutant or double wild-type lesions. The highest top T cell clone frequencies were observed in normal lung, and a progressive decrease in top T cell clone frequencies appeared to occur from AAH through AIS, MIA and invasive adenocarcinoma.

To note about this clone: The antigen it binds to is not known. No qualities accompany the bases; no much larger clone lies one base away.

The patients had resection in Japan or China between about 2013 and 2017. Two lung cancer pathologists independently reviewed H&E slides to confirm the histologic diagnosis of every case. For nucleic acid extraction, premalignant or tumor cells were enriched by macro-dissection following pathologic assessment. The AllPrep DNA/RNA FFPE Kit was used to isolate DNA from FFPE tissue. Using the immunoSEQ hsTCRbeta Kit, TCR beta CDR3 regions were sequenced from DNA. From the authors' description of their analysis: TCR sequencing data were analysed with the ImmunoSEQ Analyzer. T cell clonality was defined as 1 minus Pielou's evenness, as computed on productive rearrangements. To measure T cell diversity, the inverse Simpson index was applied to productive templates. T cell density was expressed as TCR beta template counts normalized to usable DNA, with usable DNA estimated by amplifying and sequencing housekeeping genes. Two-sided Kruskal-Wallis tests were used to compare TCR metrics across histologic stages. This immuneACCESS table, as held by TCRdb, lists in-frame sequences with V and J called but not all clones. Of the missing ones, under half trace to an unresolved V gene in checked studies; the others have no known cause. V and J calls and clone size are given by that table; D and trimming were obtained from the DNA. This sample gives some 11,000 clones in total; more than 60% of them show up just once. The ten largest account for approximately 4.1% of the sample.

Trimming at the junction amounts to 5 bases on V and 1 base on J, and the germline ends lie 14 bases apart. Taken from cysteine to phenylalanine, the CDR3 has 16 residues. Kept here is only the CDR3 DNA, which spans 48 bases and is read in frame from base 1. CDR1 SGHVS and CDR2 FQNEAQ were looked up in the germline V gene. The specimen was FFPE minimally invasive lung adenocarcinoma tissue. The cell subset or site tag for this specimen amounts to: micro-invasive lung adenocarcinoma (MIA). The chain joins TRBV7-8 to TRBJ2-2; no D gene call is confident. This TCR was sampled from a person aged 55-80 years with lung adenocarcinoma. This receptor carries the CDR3 CASSLLRIVNTGELFF. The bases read TGTGCCAGCAGCCTCCTTCGGATCGTGAACACCGGGGAGCTGTTTTTT.